The 16 T cell receptor beta chains listed next were all sequenced from one sample in a study of T cell responses to AZD1222 COVID-19 vaccine. The table came from immunoSEQ multiplex PCR; TCRdb's copy has only in-frame clones and leaves some out. This sample has about 190,000 clones, with around 87% found just once. This sample comprised peripheral blood, obtained on day 0 of MenACWY control vaccination. The receptors were sampled from an adult in good health.

This sequence joins TRBV4-2 and TRBJ2-2; D is ambiguous. This CDR3 is built from 13 residues. Trimming shortened V by 3 bases and J by 6 bases, and 8 bases separated the two germline ends. The V gene's germline CDR1 is LGHNA and CDR2 YNFKEQ. Written as DNA, the CDR3 is TGTGCCAGCAGCCAGCTAGGGTCCGGGGAGCTGTTTTTT. It is translated as CASSQLGSGELFF.

V and J are TRBV19 and TRBJ2-3, with D hard to call. The V and J ends lost 1 base and 2 bases respectively, with 7 bases between them. Germline CDR1 reads LNHDA; CDR2 reads SQIVND (reference sequence). The CDR3 consists of 14 residues. The CDR3 here is CASSIGSDTDTQYF. CDR3 DNA: TGTGCCAGTAGTATAGGCAGTGACACAGATACGCAGTATTTT. The full variable domain, with the rest looked up from reference TRBV19 and TRBJ2-3, is DGGITQSPKYLFRKEGQNVTLSCEQNLNHDAMYWYRQDPGQGLRLIYYSQIVNDFQKGDIAEGYSVSREKKESFPLTVTSAQKNPTAFYLCASSIGSDTDTQYFGPGTRLTVL.

The chain has TRBV4-1 and TRBJ2-1; possible D gene TRBD2, 6 bases. The germline V gene encodes CDR1 MGHRA and CDR2 YSYEKL. The CDR3 contains 16 residues. V lost 4 bases and J 5 bases, leaving 18 bases between the germline ends. The CDR3 coding sequence is TGCGCCAGCAGCCGCCCCCCGTGGCGGGGAAACAATGAGCAGTTCTTC. Translated, it gives CASSRPPWRGNNEQFF.

This clone was seen just once. The gene calls are TRBV11-2 and TRBJ1-1; TRBD1 agrees at 10 bases. The V and J ends lost 1 base and 0 bases, in that order; junction bases with no gene match: 8. Germline CDR1 and CDR2: SGHAT and FQNNGV. The CDR3 totals 18 residues. CDR3 sequence: CASSLAGGTGDMNTEAFF. In DNA form, the CDR3 reads TGTGCCAGCAGCTTAGCTGGTGGGACAGGGGATATGAACACTGAAGCTTTCTTT. The full variable domain, rest sourced from reference TRBV11-2 and TRBJ1-1, is EAGVAQSPRYKIIEKRQSVAFWCNPISGHATLYWYQQILGQGPKLLIQFQNNGVVDDSQLPKDRFSAERLKGVDSTLKIQPAKLEDSAVYLCASSLAGGTGDMNTEAFFGQGTRLTVV.

The rearrangement links TRBV30 to TRBJ1-4; tentative D call: TRBD1 (6 bases). Trimming removed 4 bases at V and 5 bases at J, with 14 bases between. The CDR3 has 14 residues. CDR1 and CDR2 from the germline V gene are GTSNPN and SVGIG (reference sequence). The CDR3 spells CAWNKRGGNEKLFF. The CDR3 DNA sequence: TGTGCCTGGAACAAAAGGGGGGGGAATGAAAAACTGTTTTTT.

Comment on this clone: Germline is not matched at one junction end, which may reflect a read error. This chain connects TRBV7-7 to TRBJ2-2; no clear D gene. The CDR3 has 13 residues. Germline values: CDR1 SSHAT, CDR2 FNYEAQ (reference sequence). CDR3 sequence (DNA): TGTGCTAGCAGCTTAGAAGGAAGGAGGGAGCTGTTTTTT. As protein: CASSLEGRRELFF.

The CDR3 nucleotides read TGTGCCAGCAGCTTAGCGTTGAGCGGGCCGTCCTACGAGCAGTACTTC. Its translation: CASSLALSGPSYEQYF. The rearrangement joins TRBV7-8 to TRBJ2-7, with a weak D call TRBD2 (6 bases). V lost 0 bases and J lost 1, with 13 bases in between. Germline CDR1 is SGHVS and CDR2 is FQNEAQ. This CDR3 is 16 amino acids long.

The gene calls are TRBV19 and TRBJ1-1; D uncertain. There are 11 residues in the CDR3. Per the germline V gene, CDR1 is LNHDA and CDR2 is SQIVND (reference sequence). The V gene lost 4 bases and the J gene lost 4 bases, with 4 bases spanning the gap. CDR3 protein: CASSKGTEAFF. As DNA, the CDR3 is TGTGCCAGTAGTAAGGGCACTGAAGCTTTCTTT.

Written as DNA, the CDR3 is TGTGCCTGGGTACTCGGAAACACCATATATTTT. It yields the protein CAWVLGNTIYF. The rearrangement joins TRBV30 to TRBJ1-3; D unclear. Germline CDR1 reads GTSNPN; CDR2 reads SVGIG (reference sequence). The CDR3 runs to 11 residues. V was trimmed by 5 bases and J by 4 bases, leaving 6 bases between them.

J is TRBJ1-2 and V is TRBV4-3, with TRBD1 matching over 10 bases. The CDR3 length is 17 residues. CDR1 is LGHNA, CDR2 YSLEER, per germline. Trimming cost V 0 bases and J 4 bases; bases outside gene matches: 8. CDR3 DNA sequence: TGCGCCAGCAGCCAAGATCGGGACAGGGGCTGGATCTATGGCTACACCTTC. Translated, it gives CASSQDRDRGWIYGYTF.

V is TRBV28 and J is TRBJ2-7; TRBD1 might be the D (7 bases). Germline values: CDR1 MDHEN, CDR2 SYDVKM. The ends were cut back, 5 bases at V and 0 bases at J, with 14 bases in the middle. This CDR3 comprises 15 residues. DNA for the CDR3: TGTGCCAGCAGTAAATGGGGGGACAGCTCCTACGAGCAGTACTTC. Amino acids: CASSKWGDSSYEQYF.

The chain recombines TRBV25-1 with TRBJ1-4, with TRBD1 as a possible D gene (5 bases). Germline V gene data show CDR1 as MGHDK and CDR2 as SYGVNS. Deletions cut 2 bases from V and 0 bases from J, with 10 bases between. This CDR3 is 16 amino acids long. CDR3 amino acids: CASSEGGSATNEKLFF. The CDR3 bases are TGTGCCAGCAGTGAAGGGGGGTCCGCAACTAATGAAAAACTGTTTTTT.

In DNA, the CDR3 is TGTGCCAGCAGTTACCCGGCCCTAGGCTACACCTTC. Its protein is CASSYPALGYTF. V usage is TRBV6-2 or TRBV6-3 and J usage is TRBJ1-2; D not certain. V was shortened by 2 bases and J by 8 bases, with 9 bases between the two germline ends. CDR1 MNHEY and CDR2 SVGEGT come from the germline V gene. The CDR3 covers 12 residues.

The CDR3 spells CASRRRTRQGFTGELFF. The DNA of the CDR3 is TGTGCCAGCAGACGTAGGACGAGACAGGGGTTCACCGGGGAGCTGTTTTTT. The chain links TRBV27 to TRBJ2-2; 8 bases map to TRBD1. This CDR3 comprises 17 residues. Per the germline V gene, CDR1 is MNHEY and CDR2 is SMNVEV (reference sequence). J gave up 4 bases and V 6 bases, and 13 bases lay outside the gene matches.

The genes are TRBV11-3 and TRBJ2-5; 7 bases align to TRBD1. The trim removed 4 bases at V and 5 bases at J, leaving 4 bases unmatched. Germline loops: CDR1 SGHNT, CDR2 YENEEA. The CDR3 totals 13 residues. As DNA, the CDR3 is TGTGCCAGCAGCTCCGGGACAGCTGAGACCCAGTACTTC. It yields the protein CASSSGTAETQYF.

V is TRBV6-5 and J is TRBJ1-1; D not certain. The germline gives CDR1 MNHEY, CDR2 SVGAGI. Trimming removed 8 bases from V and 1 base from J, with 8 bases in between. The CDR3 is 12 amino acids. DNA for the CDR3: TGTGCCAGCCATAGAGGGAACACTGAAGCTTTCTTT. It is translated as CASHRGNTEAFF.